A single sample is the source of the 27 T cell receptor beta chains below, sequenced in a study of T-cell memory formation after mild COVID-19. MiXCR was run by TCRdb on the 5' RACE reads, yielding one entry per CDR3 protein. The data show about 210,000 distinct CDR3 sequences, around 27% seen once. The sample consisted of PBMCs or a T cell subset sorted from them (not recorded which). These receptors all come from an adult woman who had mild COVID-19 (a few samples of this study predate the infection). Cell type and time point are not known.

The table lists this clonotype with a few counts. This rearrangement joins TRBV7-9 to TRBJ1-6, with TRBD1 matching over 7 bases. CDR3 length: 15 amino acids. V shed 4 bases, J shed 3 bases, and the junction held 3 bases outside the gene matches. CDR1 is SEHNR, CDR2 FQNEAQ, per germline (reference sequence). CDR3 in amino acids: CASSSGTVYNSPLHF. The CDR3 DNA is TGTGCCAGCAGCTCCGGGACAGTCTATAATTCACCCCTCCACTTT.

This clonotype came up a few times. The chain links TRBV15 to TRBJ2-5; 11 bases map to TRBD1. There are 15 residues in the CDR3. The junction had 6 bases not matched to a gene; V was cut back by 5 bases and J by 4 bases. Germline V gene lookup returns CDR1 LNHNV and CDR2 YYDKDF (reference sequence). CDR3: CATSAGTGGRETQYF. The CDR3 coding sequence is TGTGCCACCAGCGCCGGGACAGGGGGTCGAGAGACCCAGTACTTC.

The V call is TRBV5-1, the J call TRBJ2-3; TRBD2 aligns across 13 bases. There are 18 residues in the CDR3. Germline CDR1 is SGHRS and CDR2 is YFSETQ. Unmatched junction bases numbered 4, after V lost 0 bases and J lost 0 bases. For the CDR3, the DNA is TGCGCCAGCAGCTTGGGGACTAGCGGGAGCCCTAGCACAGATACGCAGTATTTT. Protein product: CASSLGTSGSPSTDTQYF.

For the CDR3, the DNA is TGTGCCAGCAGCTTGACAGGGACAGGGAGAACAGATACGCAGTATTTT. Residues: CASSLTGTGRTDTQYF. The gene calls are TRBV7-2 and TRBJ2-3; 9 bases map to TRBD1. From germline, CDR1 is SGHTA and CDR2 FQGNSA. This CDR3 has 16 amino acids. The trim removed 3 bases at V and 3 bases at J, leaving 7 bases unmatched.

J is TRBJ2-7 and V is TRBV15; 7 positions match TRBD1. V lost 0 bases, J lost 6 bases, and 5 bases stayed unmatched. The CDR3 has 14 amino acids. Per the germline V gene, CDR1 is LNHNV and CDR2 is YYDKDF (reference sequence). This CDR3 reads CATSRDRGLGEQYF. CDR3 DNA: TGTGCCACCAGCAGAGATAGGGGGCTGGGCGAGCAGTACTTC.

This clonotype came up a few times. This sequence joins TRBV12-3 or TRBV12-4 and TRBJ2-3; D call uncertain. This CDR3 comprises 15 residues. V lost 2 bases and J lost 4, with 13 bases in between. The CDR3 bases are TGTGCCAGCAGTTTAAATATCGCTTCGCCAGATACGCAGTATTTT. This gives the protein CASSLNIASPDTQYF.

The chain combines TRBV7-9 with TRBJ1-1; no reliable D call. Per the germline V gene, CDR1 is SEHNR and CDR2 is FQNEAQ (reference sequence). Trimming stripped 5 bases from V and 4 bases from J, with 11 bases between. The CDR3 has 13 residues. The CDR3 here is CASSPRNGTEAFF. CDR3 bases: TGTGCCAGCAGCCCACGGAATGGCACTGAAGCTTTCTTT.

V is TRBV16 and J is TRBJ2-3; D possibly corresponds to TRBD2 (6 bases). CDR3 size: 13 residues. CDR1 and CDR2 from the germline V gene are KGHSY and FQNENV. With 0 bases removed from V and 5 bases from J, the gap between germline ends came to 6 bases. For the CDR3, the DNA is TGTGCCAGCAGCCAATCGCGGGGAGATACGCAGTATTTT. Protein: CASSQSRGDTQYF.

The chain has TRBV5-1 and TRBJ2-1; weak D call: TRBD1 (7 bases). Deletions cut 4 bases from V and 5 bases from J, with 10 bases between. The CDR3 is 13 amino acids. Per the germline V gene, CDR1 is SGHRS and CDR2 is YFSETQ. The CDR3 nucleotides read TGCGCCAGCAGCCGCAGGGGGGACAATGAGCAGTTCTTC. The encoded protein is CASSRRGDNEQFF.

The CDR3 nucleotides read TGTGCCAGCAGCCGTGACGGCGGAGATGAAGCTTTCTTT. Translating gives CASSRDGGDEAFF. This chain joins TRBV7-9 and TRBJ1-1; no definite D call. V dropped 5 bases and J dropped 7 bases, with 14 bases sitting between them. CDR3 length: 13 amino acids. The germline CDR1 and CDR2 sequences are SEHNR and FQNEAQ (reference sequence).

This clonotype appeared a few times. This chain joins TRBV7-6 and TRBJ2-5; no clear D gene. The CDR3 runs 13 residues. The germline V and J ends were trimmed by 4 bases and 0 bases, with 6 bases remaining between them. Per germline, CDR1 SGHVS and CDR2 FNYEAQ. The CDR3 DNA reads TGTGCCAGCAGCTCCGGGTACCAAGAGACCCAGTACTTC. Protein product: CASSSGYQETQYF.

The CDR3 protein is CAIGGSEQFF. CDR3 nucleotides: TGTGCCATCGGAGGTTCTGAGCAGTTCTTC. The chain joins TRBV12-3 or TRBV12-4 to TRBJ2-1, with D perhaps TRBD2 (5 bases). V was shortened by 10 bases and J by 9 bases, with 10 bases between the two germline ends. The CDR3 is 10 amino acids.

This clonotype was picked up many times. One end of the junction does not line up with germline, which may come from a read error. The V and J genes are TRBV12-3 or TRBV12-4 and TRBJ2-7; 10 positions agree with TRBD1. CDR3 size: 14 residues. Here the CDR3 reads CASSPRTGGYEQYF. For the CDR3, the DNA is TGCGCCAGCAGCCCCCGGACAGGGGGCTACGAGCAGTACTTC.

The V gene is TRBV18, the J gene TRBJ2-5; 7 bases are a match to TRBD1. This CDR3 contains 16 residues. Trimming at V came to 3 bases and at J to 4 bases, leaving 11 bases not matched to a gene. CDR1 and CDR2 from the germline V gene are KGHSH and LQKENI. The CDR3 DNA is TGTGCCAGCTCACCCCGTACCCAGGGGGTTTCAGAGACCCAGTACTTC. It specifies CASSPRTQGVSETQYF.

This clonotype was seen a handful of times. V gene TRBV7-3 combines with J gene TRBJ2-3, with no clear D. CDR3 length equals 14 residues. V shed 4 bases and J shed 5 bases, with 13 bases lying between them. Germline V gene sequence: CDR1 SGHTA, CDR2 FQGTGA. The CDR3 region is CASSSRRGKDTQYF. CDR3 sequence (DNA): TGTGCCAGCAGCTCCCGACGCGGCAAAGATACGCAGTATTTT.

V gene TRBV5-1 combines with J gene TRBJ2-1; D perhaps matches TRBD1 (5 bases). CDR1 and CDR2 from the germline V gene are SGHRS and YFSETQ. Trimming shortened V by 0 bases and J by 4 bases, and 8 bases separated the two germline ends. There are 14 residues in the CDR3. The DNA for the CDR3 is TGCGCCAGCAGCTTGGGACAGCAGTACAATGAGCAGTTCTTC. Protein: CASSLGQQYNEQFF.

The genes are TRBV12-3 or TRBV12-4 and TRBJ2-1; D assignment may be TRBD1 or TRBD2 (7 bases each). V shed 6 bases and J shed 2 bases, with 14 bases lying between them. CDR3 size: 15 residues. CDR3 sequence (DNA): TGTGCCAGCAGATCACAGGGGACTACCTACAATGAGCAGTTCTTC. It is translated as CASRSQGTTYNEQFF.

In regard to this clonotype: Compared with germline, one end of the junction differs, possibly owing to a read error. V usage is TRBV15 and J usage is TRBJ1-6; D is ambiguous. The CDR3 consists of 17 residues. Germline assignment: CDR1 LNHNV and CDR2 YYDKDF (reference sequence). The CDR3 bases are TGTGCCACCAGCAGGTTTGGGAGAAGCTCCTATAATTCACCACTCCACTTT. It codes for CATSRFGRSSYNSPLHF.

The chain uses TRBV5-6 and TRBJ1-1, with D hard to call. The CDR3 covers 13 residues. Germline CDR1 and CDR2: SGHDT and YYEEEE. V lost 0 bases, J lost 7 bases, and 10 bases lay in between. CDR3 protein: CASSLVSGIEAFF. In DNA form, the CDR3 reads TGTGCCAGCAGCTTGGTTTCGGGCATTGAAGCTTTCTTT.

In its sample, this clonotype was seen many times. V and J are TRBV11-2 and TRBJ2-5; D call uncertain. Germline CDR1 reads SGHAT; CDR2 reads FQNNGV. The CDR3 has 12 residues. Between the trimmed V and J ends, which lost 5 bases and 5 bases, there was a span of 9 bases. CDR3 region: CASSADGETQYF. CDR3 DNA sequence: TGTGCCAGCAGCGCAGATGGGGAGACCCAGTACTTC. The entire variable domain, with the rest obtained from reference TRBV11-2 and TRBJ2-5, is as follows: EAGVAQSPRYKIIEKRQSVAFWCNPISGHATLYWYQQILGQGPKLLIQFQNNGVVDDSQLPKDRFSAERLKGVDSTLKIQPAKLEDSAVYLCASSADGETQYFGPGTRLLVL.

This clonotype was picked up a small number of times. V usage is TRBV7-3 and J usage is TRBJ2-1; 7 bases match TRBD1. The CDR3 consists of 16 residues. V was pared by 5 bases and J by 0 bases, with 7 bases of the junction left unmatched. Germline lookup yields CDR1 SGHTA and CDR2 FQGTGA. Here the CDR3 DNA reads TGTGCCAGCAGCACCGGACAGGCAAGCTCCTACAATGAGCAGTTCTTC. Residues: CASSTGQASSYNEQFF. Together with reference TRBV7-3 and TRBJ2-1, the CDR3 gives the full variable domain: GAGVSQTPSNKVTEKGKYVELRCDPISGHTALYWYRQSLGQGPEFLIYFQGTGAADDSGLPNDRFFAVRPEGSVSTLKIQRTERGDSAVYLCASSTGQASSYNEQFFGPGTRLTVL.

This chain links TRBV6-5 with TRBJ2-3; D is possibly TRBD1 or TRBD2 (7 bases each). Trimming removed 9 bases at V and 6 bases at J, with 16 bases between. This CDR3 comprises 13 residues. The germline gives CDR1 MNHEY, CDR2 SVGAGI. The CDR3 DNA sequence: TGTGCCAGTAAGACAGGGAGGGTGGATACGCAGTATTTT. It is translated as CASKTGRVDTQYF.

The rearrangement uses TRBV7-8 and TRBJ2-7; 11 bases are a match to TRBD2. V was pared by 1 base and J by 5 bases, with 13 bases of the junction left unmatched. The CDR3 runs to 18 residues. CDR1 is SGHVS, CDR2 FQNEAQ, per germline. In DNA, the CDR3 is TGTGCCAGCAGCTTAGTCTCGGCTAGCGGGGGGAAGCTGAACGAGCAGTACTTC. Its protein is CASSLVSASGGKLNEQYF.

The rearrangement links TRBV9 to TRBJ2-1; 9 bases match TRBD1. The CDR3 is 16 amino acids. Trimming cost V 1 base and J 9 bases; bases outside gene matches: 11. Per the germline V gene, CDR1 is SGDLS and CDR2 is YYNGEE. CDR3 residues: CASSVLSLGQGTEQFF. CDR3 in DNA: TGTGCCAGCAGCGTATTAAGTCTGGGACAGGGTACTGAGCAGTTCTTC.

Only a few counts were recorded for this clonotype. The CDR3 coding sequence is TGTGCCAGCAGTTTAGACAGCACTAGCACAGATACGCAGTATTTT. Translated, it gives CASSLDSTSTDTQYF. The rearrangement joins TRBV12-3 or TRBV12-4 to TRBJ2-3; D is unclear. This CDR3 contains 15 residues. V was clipped by 1 base and J by 0 bases, with 8 bases between them.

This CDR3 is CSVIGGETQYF. In DNA, the CDR3 is TGCAGTGTAATAGGTGGGGAGACCCAGTACTTC. J is TRBJ2-5 and V is TRBV20-1; no clear D. The length of the CDR3 is 11 residues. V lost 7 bases to trimming and J lost 5 bases, with 11 bases between them. Germline V gene data show CDR1 as DFQATT and CDR2 as SNEGSKA (reference sequence).

Here the CDR3 DNA reads TGTGCCAGCAGCCAAAGCGGGGGGGCCAGGAATGAGCAGTTCTTC. It yields the protein CASSQSGGARNEQFF. The chain has TRBV3-1 and TRBJ2-1; 10 nucleotides align to TRBD2. CDR1 LGHDT and CDR2 YNNKEL come from the germline V gene (reference sequence). After removal of 2 bases from V and 7 bases from J, the junction contained 5 bases not matched to a gene. The CDR3 runs 15 residues.